These T cell receptor beta chains were read from a single sample in a study of blood T cell repertoires in COVID-19. TCRdb keeps only in-frame clones here, not all; method: immunoSEQ multiplex PCR. The top ten clones hold 5.5% to 6.5% of a sample with approximately 45,000 clones, more than 70% of them seen once. The source material was peripheral blood. These receptor sequences come from a woman at least 80 years old with acute or convalescent COVID-19. The CDR3 runs from the conserved cysteine through the conserved F or W. D genes are given only for firm matches. Size values are once, few and many counts, or a class for expanded clones, and some rows have none.

CDR3 protein: CASSLEAGGPDTQYF; CDR3 DNA: TGTGCCAGCAGCTTGGAAGCGGGGGGGCCAGATACGCAGTATTTT; CDR3 length: 15; V gene: TRBV5-5; J gene: TRBJ2-3; clone size: .; D gene: TRBD2
CDR3 protein: CASFGFAEAFF; CDR3 DNA: TGTGCCAGCTTCGGTTTCGCTGAAGCTTTCTTT; CDR3 length: 11; V gene: TRBV6-6; J gene: TRBJ1-1; clone size: once; D gene: .
CDR3 protein: CASRTLGTGGYTF; CDR3 DNA: TGTGCCAGCCGAACTTTAGGGACAGGGGGCTACACCTTC; CDR3 length: 13; V gene: TRBV19; J gene: TRBJ1-2; clone size: .; D gene: TRBD1
CDR3 protein: CAWTEQIPYGYTF; CDR3 DNA: TGTGCCTGGACAGAACAAATTCCCTATGGCTACACCTTC; CDR3 length: 13; V gene: TRBV30; J gene: TRBJ1-2; clone size: .; D gene: .
CDR3 protein: CASSPGQGRHNEQFF; CDR3 DNA: TGTGCCAGTAGTCCCGGACAGGGGAGGCACAATGAGCAGTTCTTC; CDR3 length: 15; V gene: TRBV19; J gene: TRBJ2-1; clone size: .; D gene: TRBD1
CDR3 protein: CASSPAGGNTIYF; CDR3 DNA: TGTGCCAGCAGCCCCGCGGGGGGAAACACCATATATTTT; CDR3 length: 13; V gene: TRBV7-3; J gene: TRBJ1-3; clone size: .; D gene: .
CDR3 protein: CASSSATLHSYNEQFF; CDR3 DNA: TGTGCCAGCAGTTCAGCGACCCTACACTCTTACAATGAGCAGTTCTTC; CDR3 length: 16; V gene: TRBV6-5; J gene: TRBJ2-1; clone size: few; D gene: .
CDR3 protein: CASSEARYARSSYEQYF; CDR3 DNA: TGTGCCAGCAGTGAAGCGCGGTACGCACGCTCCTCCTACGAGCAGTACTTC; CDR3 length: 17; V gene: TRBV2; J gene: TRBJ2-7; clone size: .; D gene: .
CDR3 protein: CASSIRAGGSGANVLTF; CDR3 DNA: TGTGCCAGTAGTATAAGAGCGGGCGGATCTGGGGCCAACGTCCTGACTTTC; CDR3 length: 17; V gene: TRBV19; J gene: TRBJ2-6; clone size: .; D gene: .
CDR3 protein: CASSPKGVNGYTF; CDR3 DNA: TGTGCCAGCAGCCCGAAGGGAGTAAATGGCTACACCTTC; CDR3 length: 13; V gene: TRBV3-1/TRBV3-2; J gene: TRBJ1-2; clone size: .; D gene: .
CDR3 protein: CASSPEQSHSGNTIYF; CDR3 DNA: TGTGCCAGCTCACCGGAACAGTCTCACTCTGGAAACACCATATATTTT; CDR3 length: 16; V gene: TRBV18; J gene: TRBJ1-3; clone size: .; D gene: .
CDR3 protein: CASAGWAGGFYGYTF; CDR3 DNA: TGTGCCAGCGCGGGATGGGCAGGGGGTTTCTATGGCTACACCTTC; CDR3 length: 15; V gene: TRBV11-2; J gene: TRBJ1-2; clone size: few; D gene: TRBD1
CDR3 protein: CASSTTGGFGFAFF; CDR3 DNA: TGTGCCAGTAGTACGACAGGGGGCTTCGGGTTTGCTTTCTTT; CDR3 length: 14; V gene: TRBV19; J gene: TRBJ1-1; clone size: .; D gene: TRBD1
CDR3 protein: CASSQDRTNEKLFF; CDR3 DNA: TGTGCCAGTAGTCAAGACAGAACTAATGAAAAACTGTTTTTT; CDR3 length: 14; V gene: TRBV19; J gene: TRBJ1-4; clone size: .; D gene: .
CDR3 protein: CASSPTGATSYEQYF; CDR3 DNA: TGTGCCAGCAGCCCAACAGGGGCCACCTCCTACGAGCAGTACTTC; CDR3 length: 15; V gene: TRBV5-4; J gene: TRBJ2-7; clone size: once; D gene: TRBD1
CDR3 protein: CASSQDLGAGEKLFF; CDR3 DNA: TGTGCCAGCAGCCAAGATCTAGGGGCCGGTGAAAAACTGTTTTTT; CDR3 length: 15; V gene: TRBV14; J gene: TRBJ1-4; clone size: .; D gene: .
CDR3 protein: CATWGDEIKTQYF; CDR3 DNA: TGTGCCACCTGGGGGGATGAGATAAAGACCCAGTACTTC; CDR3 length: 13; V gene: TRBV6-5; J gene: TRBJ2-5; clone size: .; D gene: .
CDR3 protein: CASSRDRVWGSSF; CDR3 DNA: TGCGCCAGCAGCCGGGACAGGGTTTGGGGAAGTTCCTTT; CDR3 length: 13; V gene: TRBV5-1; J gene: TRBJ1-1; clone size: .; D gene: TRBD1
CDR3 protein: CASSLGGSPYNEQFF; CDR3 DNA: TGTGCCAGCAGCCTAGGGGGAAGCCCCTACAATGAGCAGTTCTTC; CDR3 length: 15; V gene: TRBV14; J gene: TRBJ2-1; clone size: .; D gene: .
CDR3 protein: CASSSQVALYNEQFF; CDR3 DNA: TGTGCCAGCAGTTCGCAGGTTGCCCTCTACAATGAGCAGTTCTTC; CDR3 length: 15; V gene: TRBV27; J gene: TRBJ2-1; clone size: .; D gene: .
CDR3 protein: CASSIGQGYEQYF; CDR3 DNA: TGTGCCAGTAGTATAGGACAGGGCTACGAGCAGTACTTC; CDR3 length: 13; V gene: TRBV19; J gene: TRBJ2-7; clone size: .; D gene: TRBD1
CDR3 protein: CASHPDRSYTEAFF; CDR3 DNA: TGTGCCAGCCACCCCGACCGGAGCTACACTGAAGCTTTCTTT; CDR3 length: 14; V gene: TRBV7-9; J gene: TRBJ1-1; clone size: .; D gene: .
CDR3 protein: CASSWGTQNEKLFF; CDR3 DNA: TGCGCCAGCAGCTGGGGGACACAAAATGAAAAACTGTTTTTT; CDR3 length: 14; V gene: TRBV5-1; J gene: TRBJ1-4; clone size: .; D gene: .
CDR3 protein: CASSLALVLSTDTQYF; CDR3 DNA: TGTGCCAGCAGCTTGGCCCTTGTCCTCAGCACAGATACGCAGTATTTT; CDR3 length: 16; V gene: TRBV5-8; J gene: TRBJ2-3; clone size: .; D gene: .
CDR3 protein: CASSGSNTEAFF; CDR3 DNA: TGTGCCAGCAGTGGGAGTAACACTGAAGCTTTCTTT; CDR3 length: 12; V gene: TRBV2; J gene: TRBJ1-1; clone size: .; D gene: .
CDR3 protein: CASSFGGKETQYF; CDR3 DNA: TGTGCCAGCAGTTTTGGAGGGAAAGAGACCCAGTACTTC; CDR3 length: 13; V gene: TRBV12-3/TRBV12-4; J gene: TRBJ2-5; clone size: once; D gene: .
CDR3 protein: CASSRAGTGPGRSPLHF; CDR3 DNA: TGTGCCAGCAGCCGAGCCGGGACAGGGCCGGGGCGTTCACCCCTCCACTTT; CDR3 length: 17; V gene: TRBV6-6; J gene: TRBJ1-6; clone size: .; D gene: TRBD1
CDR3 protein: CASTRDRHNSPLHF; CDR3 DNA: TGTGCCAGCACCCGGGACAGGCATAATTCACCCCTCCACTTT; CDR3 length: 14; V gene: TRBV7-6; J gene: TRBJ1-6; clone size: .; D gene: TRBD1
CDR3 protein: CASGLGSGTGRSPLHF; CDR3 DNA: TGTGCTAGTGGTTTGGGCTCCGGGACAGGGAGGTCACCCCTCCACTTT; CDR3 length: 16; V gene: TRBV12-5; J gene: TRBJ1-6; clone size: .; D gene: TRBD1
CDR3 protein: CASSLDRELGYTF; CDR3 DNA: TGTGCCAGCAGTTTAGACAGGGAACTTGGCTACACCTTC; CDR3 length: 13; V gene: TRBV12-3/TRBV12-4; J gene: TRBJ1-2; clone size: .; D gene: .
CDR3 protein: CASSRVGGAVDTQYF; CDR3 DNA: TGCGCCAGCAGCCGGGTCGGAGGGGCTGTAGATACGCAGTATTTT; CDR3 length: 15; V gene: TRBV5-1; J gene: TRBJ2-3; clone size: .; D gene: .
CDR3 protein: CASSFGLAETLFGDTQYF; CDR3 DNA: TGTGCCAGCAGCTTCGGACTAGCGGAGACCCTGTTCGGAGATACGCAGTATTTT; CDR3 length: 18; V gene: TRBV5-4; J gene: TRBJ2-3; clone size: .; D gene: TRBD2
CDR3 protein: CASGFQGRGETQYF; CDR3 DNA: TGTGCTAGTGGTTTTCAGGGAAGGGGGGAGACCCAGTACTTC; CDR3 length: 14; V gene: TRBV12-5; J gene: TRBJ2-5; clone size: .; D gene: .
CDR3 protein: CAISVAGAGYTF; CDR3 DNA: TGTGCCATCAGTGTAGCAGGGGCCGGCTACACCTTC; CDR3 length: 12; V gene: TRBV10-3; J gene: TRBJ1-2; clone size: .; D gene: .
CDR3 protein: CASSLVTTGGGSPLHF; CDR3 DNA: TGTGCCAGCAGCTTAGTCACCACAGGGGGCGGATCACCCCTCCACTTT; CDR3 length: 16; V gene: TRBV11-2; J gene: TRBJ1-6; clone size: .; D gene: TRBD1
CDR3 protein: CASSVTIQETQYF; CDR3 DNA: TGTGCCAGCAGCGTAACTATCCAAGAGACCCAGTACTTC; CDR3 length: 13; V gene: TRBV9; J gene: TRBJ2-5; clone size: .; D gene: .
CDR3 protein: CAISDMSLSYEQYF; CDR3 DNA: TGTGCCATCAGTGACATGAGCTTATCCTACGAGCAGTACTTC; CDR3 length: 14; V gene: TRBV10-3; J gene: TRBJ2-7; clone size: .; D gene: .
CDR3 protein: CASSRTGGASKDTQYF; CDR3 DNA: TGCGCCAGCAGCCGGACAGGGGGCGCGTCCAAAGATACGCAGTATTTT; CDR3 length: 16; V gene: TRBV5-1; J gene: TRBJ2-3; clone size: .; D gene: TRBD1
CDR3 protein: CASSQDISLGRGGHNEQFF; CDR3 DNA: TGTGCCAGCAGCCAAGATATTAGCTTGGGGCGGGGGGGCCACAATGAGCAGTTCTTC; CDR3 length: 19; V gene: TRBV3-1/TRBV3-2; J gene: TRBJ2-1; clone size: .; D gene: TRBD2
CDR3 protein: CASRDKNNSPLHF; CDR3 DNA: TGTGCCAGCAGGGACAAGAATAATTCACCCCTCCACTTT; CDR3 length: 13; V gene: TRBV5-5; J gene: TRBJ1-6; clone size: many; D gene: .
CDR3 protein: CASKTGGAETQYF; CDR3 DNA: TGTGCCAGTAAGACAGGGGGTGCAGAGACCCAGTACTTC; CDR3 length: 13; V gene: TRBV19; J gene: TRBJ2-5; clone size: .; D gene: TRBD1
CDR3 protein: CASSLDNNQPQHF; CDR3 DNA: TGTGCCAGCAGTTTAGACAACAATCAGCCCCAGCATTTT; CDR3 length: 13; V gene: TRBV12-3/TRBV12-4; J gene: TRBJ1-5; clone size: .; D gene: .